This TCR beta chain is from a study of cytomegalovirus exposure and HLA in healthy donors. Primers: 60 Vbeta forward and 13 Jbeta reverse. TCRdb's table, derived via immunoSEQ multiplex PCR, lists solely in-frame clones and lacks some. The table lists 150,000 to 200,000 clones, 81% of them singletons. Study-wide findings and caveats: Within an earlier analysis, most TCR beta V segments proved productive either about 90% or about 30% of the time. Presence/absence analyses rested on an assumption that sequencing depth was roughly uniform across donors.

About this clone itself: Its antigen is unidentified.

Sequencing was done on a sample of PBMCs. This TCR came from a woman aged 18-35 years in good health and CMV-seronegative.

The CDR3 sequence is CASGGPGGNNQPQHF. CDR3 nucleotides: TGTGCCAGCGGTGGGCCCGGAGGGAACAATCAGCCCCAGCATTTT. V usage is TRBV28 and J usage is TRBJ1-5, with D uncertain. The CDR3 consists of 15 residues. V dropped 8 bases and J dropped 3 bases, with 17 bases sitting between them. Germline V lookup: CDR1 MDHEN, CDR2 SYDVKM. Filled out from reference TRBV28 and TRBJ1-5, the complete variable domain reads DVKVTQSSRYLVKRTGEKVFLECVQDMDHENMFWYRQDPGLGLRLIYFSYDVKMKEKGDIPEGYSVSREKKERFSLILESASTNQTSMYLCASGGPGGNNQPQHFGDGTRLSIL.